These 30 T cell receptor beta chains were sequenced from one sample in a study of T cell changes during pregnancy in multiple sclerosis. Data came from immunoSEQ multiplex PCR; TCRdb stores just in-frame clones and leaves some out. The data contain approximately 80,000 clones, around 93% of them singletons. The sample in question was PBMCs, obtained in the first trimester of pregnancy. The receptors derive from a female donor in good health, serving as a control in a pregnancy study. Some clones in this sample may be carry-over from other donors' samples.

The V gene is TRBV25-1, the J gene TRBJ2-5; 13 bases line up with TRBD2. The CDR3 sequence is 18 residues long. The trim removed 4 bases at V and 2 bases at J, leaving 10 bases unmatched. The V gene's germline CDR1 is MGHDK and CDR2 SYGVNS. CDR3 in amino acids: CASSGLGLAGEGQETQYF. The CDR3 bases are TGTGCCAGCAGTGGCCTTGGACTAGCGGGAGAGGGGCAAGAGACCCAGTACTTC.

The chain carries TRBV30 and TRBJ2-7, with a weak D call TRBD2 (7 bases). Germline-derived CDR1 and CDR2 are GTSNPN and SVGIG (reference sequence). This CDR3 has 14 residues. Trimming took 0 bases from V and 3 from J, leaving 12 bases between them. CDR3 coding DNA: TGTGCCTGGAGTGTAAGCGGGACAAGCTACGAGCAGTACTTC. Protein product: CAWSVSGTSYEQYF.

The chain links TRBV5-8 to TRBJ2-7; 9 nucleotides line up with TRBD2. With V trimmed by 0 bases and J by 4 bases, 5 bases remained unmatched. This CDR3 region has 15 residues. The germline gives CDR1 SGHTS, CDR2 YDEGEE. The CDR3 loop is CASSLEGTSLYEQYF. The CDR3 DNA follows: TGTGCCAGCAGCTTGGAAGGGACTAGCTTGTACGAGCAGTACTTC.

The J gene is TRBJ2-4, the V gene TRBV2, with 11 bases aligning to TRBD2. This CDR3 is 16 amino acids long. Looked up from germline, CDR1 is SNHLY and CDR2 is FYNNEI. V shed 7 bases and J 9 bases; nucleotides not matched to a gene: 14. The CDR3 is CASTLSGGAEGGIQYF. The DNA of the CDR3 is TGTGCCAGCACCCTTAGCGGGGGGGCGGAGGGCGGCATTCAGTACTTC. The whole variable domain, filled in from reference TRBV2 and TRBJ2-4, reads EPEVTQTPSHQVTQMGQEVILRCVPISNHLYFYWYRQILGQKVEFLVSFYNNEISEKSEIFDDQFSVERPDGSNFTLKIRSTKLEDSAMYFCASTLSGGAEGGIQYFGAGTRLSVL.

CDR3 sequence: CASSQDRDLAGEETQYF. The CDR3 DNA reads as TGCGCCAGCAGCCAAGATAGGGACCTAGCGGGCGAAGAGACCCAGTACTTC. V is TRBV4-3 and J is TRBJ2-5, with 8 bases that match TRBD2. V was clipped by 0 bases and J by 3 bases; unmatched bases: 9. The germline V gene encodes CDR1 LGHNA and CDR2 YSLEER. CDR3 length: 17 amino acids.

The chain carries TRBV6-6 and TRBJ1-4; TRBD1 might be the D (6 bases). The CDR3 extends over 15 amino acids. V dropped 0 bases and J dropped 5 bases, with 10 bases sitting between them. The germline V gene has CDR1 MNHNY and CDR2 SVGAGI (reference sequence). CDR3: CASSYSGQGNEKLFF. CDR3 nucleotides: TGTGCCAGCAGTTACTCGGGGCAGGGGAATGAAAAACTGTTTTTT.

The CDR3 loop reads CASSPGLAGDGEQFF. Written as DNA, the CDR3 is TGTGCCAGCTCACCAGGACTAGCGGGAGACGGAGAGCAGTTCTTC. The V gene is TRBV18, the J gene TRBJ2-1; 13 bases are shared with TRBD2. V lost 2 bases and J lost 10; bases outside the gene matches: 5. Germline CDR1 reads KGHSH; CDR2 reads LQKENI. The CDR3 has 15 amino acids.

The DNA for the CDR3 is TGTGCCAGCTCACCCGGACAGGGGGGAGAGGGCTACACCTTC. Translation: CASSPGQGGEGYTF. The chain uses TRBV18 and TRBJ1-2; 10 bases match TRBD1. V trimming: 3 bases; J trimming: 8 bases; junction bases outside the gene matches: 6. Germline loops: CDR1 KGHSH, CDR2 LQKENI. The CDR3 contains 14 residues.

This rearrangement joins TRBV7-3 to TRBJ2-1; 10 nucleotides line up with TRBD2. J lost 4 bases, V lost 5 bases, and 5 bases had no gene match. Germline V gene sequence: CDR1 SGHTA, CDR2 FQGTGA. This CDR3 region has 15 residues. The CDR3 coding sequence is TGTGCCAGCAGCCTTGGGACTAGCGTATACAATGAGCAGTTCTTC. It yields the protein CASSLGTSVYNEQFF. Full variable domain (outside the CDR3, taken from reference TRBV7-3 and TRBJ2-1): GAGVSQTPSNKVTEKGKYVELRCDPISGHTALYWYRQSLGQGPEFLIYFQGTGAADDSGLPNDRFFAVRPEGSVSTLKIQRTERGDSAVYLCASSLGTSVYNEQFFGPGTRLTVL.

The gene calls are TRBV7-8 and TRBJ2-7; 7 nucleotides agree with TRBD2. The CDR3 is 13 amino acids. V dropped 5 bases and J dropped 7; count of bases not matched to a gene: 8. CDR1 SGHVS and CDR2 FQNEAQ come from the germline V gene. The CDR3 protein is CASSPSGGREQYF. CDR3 DNA sequence: TGTGCCAGCAGCCCCTCCGGGGGGAGGGAGCAGTACTTC.

The CDR3 spells CASSRLAGGSNEQFF. The DNA of the CDR3 is TGCGCCAGCAGCAGGCTAGCGGGGGGGTCGAATGAGCAGTTCTTC. J is TRBJ2-1 and V is TRBV5-1; 12 nucleotides match TRBD2. The CDR3 runs to 15 residues. The germline V gene has CDR1 SGHRS and CDR2 YFSETQ. Trimming at V came to 4 bases and at J to 7 bases, leaving 6 bases not matched to a gene. Based on the CDR3 plus reference TRBV5-1 and TRBJ2-1, the full variable domain is KAGVTQTPRYLIKTRGQQVTLSCSPISGHRSVSWYQQTPGQGLQFLFEYFSETQRNKGNFPGRFSGRQFSNSRSEMNVSTLELGDSALYLCASSRLAGGSNEQFFGPGTRLTVL.

The rearrangement links TRBV9 to TRBJ2-3; D possibly corresponds to TRBD2 (5 bases). The ends were cut back, 0 bases at V and 0 bases at J, with 8 bases in the middle. Per germline, CDR1 SGDLS and CDR2 YYNGEE. This CDR3 region has 15 residues. The CDR3 is CASSVAPGSTDTQYF. CDR3 in DNA: TGTGCCAGCAGCGTAGCACCGGGGAGCACAGATACGCAGTATTTT.

CDR3 amino acids: CASSYSPGSADEQYF. The CDR3 region has the DNA TGTGCCAGCAGTTACTCGCCGGGGTCGGCGGACGAGCAGTACTTC. The chain joins TRBV6-5 to TRBJ2-7, with D possibly being TRBD2 (5 bases). The CDR3 is 15 residues long. Germline V gives CDR1 MNHEY, CDR2 SVGAGI. V lost 0 bases to trimming and J lost 5 bases, with 14 bases between them.

This clone was picked up a small number of times. The chain combines TRBV4-1 with TRBJ1-1; no clear D gene. The CDR3 has 14 residues. V lost 0 bases, J lost 5 bases, and 10 bases lay in between. Germline V gene lookup returns CDR1 MGHRA and CDR2 YSYEKL. This CDR3 is CASSQEEGDTEAFF. The CDR3 nucleotides are TGCGCCAGCAGCCAAGAGGAGGGAGATACTGAAGCTTTCTTT.

The chain couples TRBV2 to TRBJ1-6, with D uncertain. CDR1 SNHLY and CDR2 FYNNEI come from the germline V gene. The V end lost 4 bases, the J end lost 9 bases, and 7 bases lay between the germline ends. This CDR3 comprises 12 residues. Written as DNA, the CDR3 is TGTGCCAGCAGTGCAGGAAGTTCACCCCTCCACTTT. It codes for CASSAGSSPLHF.

The V call is TRBV7-2, the J call TRBJ2-3; D might be TRBD1 (5 bases). Between the trimmed V and J ends, which lost 3 bases and 6 bases, there was a span of 10 bases. This CDR3 is built from 13 residues. The germline V gene has CDR1 SGHTA and CDR2 FQGNSA. CDR3 DNA: TGTGCCAGCAGCTTGGGCTCAGGGGATACGCAGTATTTT. Protein: CASSLGSGDTQYF.

The chain joins TRBV9 to TRBJ1-1; a possible D gene is TRBD1 (6 bases). The ends were cut back, 3 bases at V and 6 bases at J, with 15 bases in the middle. Germline assignment: CDR1 SGDLS and CDR2 YYNGEE. The CDR3 runs 14 residues. CDR3 sequence: CASSEGRGAAEAFF. In DNA form, the CDR3 reads TGTGCCAGCAGCGAGGGGCGGGGGGCAGCTGAAGCTTTCTTT.

The V call is TRBV6-5, the J call TRBJ1-2; 8 bases align to TRBD1. The CDR3 loop spans 13 amino acids. In germline, CDR1 is MNHEY, CDR2 SVGAGI. The J segment lost 7 bases and the V segment lost 6 bases, leaving 7 bases of the junction unmatched. This CDR3 reads CASRGQAFVGYTF. In nucleotides, the CDR3 is TGTGCCAGCAGGGGACAGGCTTTTGTTGGCTACACCTTC.

The rearrangement uses TRBV11-2 and TRBJ2-7; no clear D gene. The V gene lost 5 bases and the J gene lost 5 bases, with 10 bases spanning the gap. Germline CDR1 SGHAT, CDR2 FQNNGV. CDR3 length: 12 amino acids. The CDR3 bases are TGTGCCAGCAGCCCGGGTGTCAACGAGCAGTACTTC. Protein product: CASSPGVNEQYF. Looking up the rest from reference TRBV11-2 and TRBJ2-7 gives the full variable domain: EAGVAQSPRYKIIEKRQSVAFWCNPISGHATLYWYQQILGQGPKLLIQFQNNGVVDDSQLPKDRFSAERLKGVDSTLKIQPAKLEDSAVYLCASSPGVNEQYFGPGTRLTVT.

This clone was seen only a few times. The CDR3 loop is CASSPSGNYGYTF. The CDR3 DNA is TGTGCCAGCAGCCCATCAGGGAACTATGGCTACACCTTC. V gene TRBV7-3 combines with J gene TRBJ1-2, with a tentative D call TRBD1 (5 bases). This CDR3 is 13 amino acids long. V was trimmed by 5 bases and J by 2 bases, leaving 9 bases between them. Germline-derived CDR1 and CDR2 are SGHTA and FQGTGA.

The chain links TRBV5-6 to TRBJ1-1; D is unresolved. Germline CDR1 reads SGHDT; CDR2 reads YYEEEE. This CDR3 is built from 14 residues. Trimming stripped 0 bases from V and 0 bases from J, with 6 bases between. The CDR3 region is CASSLAILNTEAFF. The CDR3 DNA follows: TGTGCCAGCAGCTTGGCCATCCTGAACACTGAAGCTTTCTTT.

This clone appeared a single time. The chain carries TRBV2 and TRBJ1-4, with a weak D call TRBD1 (6 bases). The CDR3 runs to 12 residues. CDR1 and CDR2 from the germline V gene are SNHLY and FYNNEI. The ends were cut back, 11 bases at V and 8 bases at J, with 15 bases in the middle. CDR3 loop: CASVGAREKLFF. DNA for the CDR3: TGTGCCTCGGTGGGGGCTCGGGAAAAACTGTTTTTT.

The V gene is TRBV9, the J gene TRBJ2-3, with 10 positions matching TRBD2. V trimming: 4 bases; J trimming: 1 base; junction bases outside the gene matches: 3. Germline CDR1 is SGDLS and CDR2 is YYNGEE. The CDR3 loop spans 15 amino acids. CDR3 residues: CASSSGLAGTDTQYF. In nucleotides, the CDR3 is TGTGCCAGCAGCTCCGGACTAGCGGGCACAGATACGCAGTATTTT.

The chain carries TRBV19 and TRBJ2-5; maybe TRBD1 (6 bases). Trimming stripped 5 bases from V and 3 bases from J, with 13 bases between. Germline V gene data show CDR1 as LNHDA and CDR2 as SQIVND (reference sequence). CDR3 length: 14 amino acids. The CDR3: CASSSNRDEETQYF. The CDR3 bases are TGTGCCAGTAGTTCCAACAGGGACGAAGAGACCCAGTACTTC.

The CDR3 DNA follows: TGTGCCAGCAGCTTGGAGCGGGGGAGTCAGCCCCAGCATTTT. Protein: CASSLERGSQPQHF. This chain links TRBV5-5 with TRBJ1-5; D perhaps matches TRBD1 (5 bases). The V gene's germline CDR1 is SGHKS and CDR2 YYEKEE (reference sequence). The germline V and J ends were trimmed by 0 bases and 6 bases, with 10 bases remaining between them. This CDR3 comprises 14 residues.

The CDR3 is CSVEPGYTEAFF. The DNA for the CDR3 is TGCAGCGTTGAACCGGGATACACTGAAGCTTTCTTT. The chain uses TRBV29-1 and TRBJ1-1; D is ambiguous. There are 12 residues in the CDR3. V was pared by 2 bases and J by 3 bases, with 7 bases between. Germline assignment: CDR1 SQVTM and CDR2 ANQGSEA.

The chain has TRBV9 and TRBJ1-2; D uncertain. Trimming stripped 3 bases from V and 4 bases from J, with 10 bases between. This CDR3 region has 13 residues. Germline CDR1 and CDR2: SGDLS and YYNGEE. CDR3 nucleotide sequence: TGTGCCAGCAGCGCGAGGGTGGGCTATGGCTACACCTTC. It yields the protein CASSARVGYGYTF.

V and J are TRBV5-4 and TRBJ1-2, with 8 positions matching TRBD1. V was pared by 0 bases and J by 7 bases, with 8 bases of the junction left unmatched. CDR1 is SGHNT and CDR2 is YYREEE in the germline V gene (reference sequence). The CDR3 runs 15 residues. Here the CDR3 DNA reads TGTGCCAGCAGCTTGGAAAACGACAGGGGACGTGGCTACACCTTC. Its translation: CASSLENDRGRGYTF.

This CDR3 is CASSPRGYEQYF. In nucleotides, the CDR3 is TGTGCCAGCAGCCCCAGGGGGTACGAGCAGTACTTC. The V gene is TRBV7-9, the J gene TRBJ2-7, with 7 nucleotides matching TRBD1. This CDR3 has 12 amino acids. V lost 5 bases and J lost 4; bases outside the gene matches: 2. The germline V gene has CDR1 SEHNR and CDR2 FQNEAQ (reference sequence).

This sequence joins TRBV13 and TRBJ1-3, with TRBD1 identical over 10 bases. The CDR3 consists of 15 residues. V lost 3 bases and J lost 8; bases outside the gene matches: 7. The germline V gene has CDR1 PRHDT and CDR2 FYEKMQ (reference sequence). The CDR3 coding sequence is TGTGCCAGCAGCTTTGGGACAGGGGTTTCATACACCATATATTTT. This translates into CASSFGTGVSYTIYF. The variable domain in full, with the rest retrieved from reference TRBV13 and TRBJ1-3, is AAGVIQSPRHLIKEKRETATLKCYPIPRHDTVYWYQQGPGQDPQFLISFYEKMQSDKGSIPDRFSAQQFSDYHSELNMSSLELGDSALYFCASSFGTGVSYTIYFGEGSWLTVV.